The present T cell receptor (beta chain) was sequenced within a study of a mutant IDH1 vaccine in newly diagnosed glioma (dated by TCRdb to 2020 to 2023). About the full investigation: Vaccination started 4-6 weeks after radiotherapy alone, or was given together with temozolomide cycles in the groups whose treatment included chemotherapy. Of the 30 to 35 patients who were treated, 62.5% were male and approximately 38% were female, and the mean age was roughly 40 years. Before enrollment, patients had received standard therapy of radiotherapy alone, temozolomide alone, or radiochemotherapy with temozolomide; most received the combination. The week-35 safety follow-up took place at visit V12, and the week-47 end of study took place at visit V13. Peripheral blood was drawn at six visits: V03 (baseline), V05, V07, V10, V12 and V13. Longitudinal TCRB deep sequencing was performed for some 25 treated patients wherever samples were available for exploratory analyses.

Turning to this clone: The specificity of this receptor is unknown. Per-base quality was not reported, and no clone a single base away is much larger than it.

This specimen's time point label, interpreted: week 47, end of study. A 20-mer mutant IDH1 peptide at 300 micrograms in Montanide made up each vaccine dose, which was injected subcutaneously together with topical imiquimod. Patients received eight vaccinations in weeks 1, 3, 5, 7, 11, 15, 19 and 23, corresponding to visits V03 through V10. Newly diagnosed WHO grade 3 or 4 IDH1-mutant astrocytomas showing loss of nuclear ATRX were present in the donors. The samples were drawn from NOA16, a multicentre, single-arm, open-label phase I trial in Germany that tested a mutant IDH1 peptide vaccine in humans for the first time. The DNeasy Blood and Tissue Kit was used to extract genomic DNA from EDTA blood for TCRB sequencing. Paper-wide results and their limitations: It was noted by the authors that analyses of patient blood samples could not be reproduced owing to sample limitations. Vaccine-induced immune responses across multiple MHC alleles were detected in 90% to 95% of patients. Availability determined which PBMC samples were chosen for TCRB deep sequencing. No apparent relationship was observed between pseudoprogression and alterations in the top peripheral T cell clonotypes detected by TCRB sequencing.

Receptor amplification or capture employed the immunoSEQ multiplex PCR assay. Following the manufacturer's protocol, the hsTCRB Kit was used to amplify rearranged TCR beta chain sequences. Sequencing of TCRB libraries was carried out on an Illumina MiSeq. In the original analysis: The proprietary platform of the kit vendor was used for demultiplexing, trimming and gene mapping. TCRdb's version of the immuneACCESS table is confined to in-frame rearrangements and falls short of the full clone set. An unresolved V gene accounts for under half of the shortfall where checked; the remainder is of unknown origin. V and J calls and clone size are given by that table; D and trimming were obtained from the DNA. A total of about 56,000 clones appear in this sample, approximately 75% of them only once. The ten biggest clones cover 5.3% of the sample. Relative to germline, V is 6 bases shorter and J is 1 base shorter, with 10 bases between their ends. The CDR3 numbers 14 residues from cysteine through phenylalanine. Only CDR3 DNA remains: 42 bases, in frame from the first base. For CDR1 and CDR2, the germline V gene lists SNHLY and FYNNEI.

The sample in question was PBMCs, obtained from a glioma patient whose treatment included an IDH1 peptide vaccine. The TCR originated in a man aged 50-60 years with glioma. The receptor chain draws on TRBV2 and TRBJ1-3, and perhaps TRBD1 as D gene, on 6 matching bases. The nucleotide sequence reads as follows: TGTGCCAGCAGCCCCGGGACATCTGGAAACACCATATATTTT. This yields the protein CASSPGTSGNTIYF.